The 25 T cell receptor beta chains below all came from one sample that was sequenced in a study of cytomegalovirus exposure and HLA in healthy donors. Vbeta (60) and Jbeta (13) primers were used in the PCR. Profiling relied on immunoSEQ multiplex PCR, and the TCRdb table lists in-frame clones only, not all of them. The repertoire holds about 160,000 clones, over 60% seen once, with 1.5% to 2% in the top ten. The specimen was PBMCs. The receptors stem from a woman under 40 in good health and CMV-seronegative.

There are a few counts of this clone. The V gene is TRBV4-1, the J gene TRBJ2-1, with TRBD1 as a possible D gene (6 bases). CDR1 is MGHRA and CDR2 is YSYEKL in the germline V gene. Trimming removed 1 base at V and 2 bases at J, with 12 bases between. There are 16 residues in the CDR3. The CDR3 loop reads CASSQAPRDTYNEQFF. The CDR3 region has the DNA TGCGCCAGCAGCCAAGCCCCTCGGGACACCTACAATGAGCAGTTCTTC.

The chain carries TRBV4-3 and TRBJ2-7; a possible D gene is TRBD2 (5 bases). The CDR3 length is 14 residues. The germline V and J ends were trimmed by 2 bases and 4 bases, with 12 bases remaining between them. Germline V gene lookup returns CDR1 LGHNA and CDR2 YSLEER. In nucleotides, the CDR3 is TGCGCCAGCAGCCAATCCGGGGTTGGGTACGAGCAGTACTTC. Translation gives CASSQSGVGYEQYF.

The chain carries TRBV19 and TRBJ2-7; TRBD2 aligns across 10 bases. Looked up from germline, CDR1 is LNHDA and CDR2 is SQIVND (reference sequence). The CDR3 contains 16 residues. The junction had 6 bases not matched to a gene; V was cut back by 2 bases and J by 2 bases. For the CDR3, the DNA is TGTGCCAGTAGTATATCTAGCGGGGGAGCGGCCTACGAGCAGTACTTC. Residues: CASSISSGGAAYEQYF.

The chain combines TRBV5-5 with TRBJ2-7, with 10 positions matching TRBD2. This CDR3 contains 17 residues. The germline gives CDR1 SGHKS, CDR2 YYEKEE (reference sequence). The ends lost 4 bases at V and 2 bases at J; junction bases unmatched: 12. The CDR3: CASSPRLAGSEAYEQYF. The CDR3 DNA follows: TGTGCCAGCAGCCCACGACTAGCGGGCTCAGAAGCCTACGAGCAGTACTTC.

This chain links TRBV29-1 with TRBJ2-1, with 8 bases aligning to TRBD1. This CDR3 contains 12 residues. With 1 base clipped from V and 7 bases from J, the junction kept 0 bases outside the gene matches. Germline CDR1 is SQVTM and CDR2 is ANQGSEA. This CDR3 reads CSVEGTGNEQFF. The CDR3, as DNA: TGCAGCGTTGAAGGGACAGGGAATGAGCAGTTCTTC.

This clone was found a few times. The chain recombines TRBV11-2 with TRBJ1-2; 9 nucleotides match TRBD1. CDR1 and CDR2 (germline): SGHAT, FQNNGV. CDR3 length equals 16 residues. J lost 4 bases, V lost 0 bases, and 6 bases had no gene match. The CDR3 loop reads CASSLDSGTGIYGYTF. Here the CDR3 DNA reads TGTGCCAGCAGCTTAGACTCCGGGACAGGGATCTATGGCTACACCTTC.

The rearrangement uses TRBV9 and TRBJ1-2; D gene uncertain. Between the trimmed V and J ends, which lost 0 bases and 4 bases, there was a span of 13 bases. CDR3 size: 15 residues. CDR1 and CDR2 from the germline V gene are SGDLS and YYNGEE. The CDR3 nucleotides read TGTGCCAGCAGCGTAGTTGGAGCTTTTGGCTATGGCTACACCTTC. Translated: CASSVVGAFGYGYTF.

This clone was seen more than once but under ten times. J is TRBJ2-7 and V is TRBV6-1; tentative D call: TRBD1 (5 bases). The CDR3 is made up of 12 amino acids. Trimming cost V 4 bases and J 5 bases, with 9 bases left between them. The germline CDR1 and CDR2 sequences are MNHNS and SASEGT. CDR3: CASSVQGDEQYF. The CDR3 DNA follows: TGTGCCAGCAGTGTCCAAGGGGACGAGCAGTACTTC.

The chain recombines TRBV28 with TRBJ1-2; 9 bases are a match to TRBD1. Germline CDR1 is MDHEN and CDR2 is SYDVKM. J gave up 6 bases and V 3 bases, and 5 bases lay outside the gene matches. This CDR3 is built from 14 residues. CDR3 protein: CASSFTGTGNGYTF. DNA of the CDR3: TGTGCCAGCAGTTTCACCGGGACAGGGAATGGCTACACCTTC.

This rearrangement joins TRBV5-3 to TRBJ2-7, with 14 bases identical to TRBD2. TRBV5-3 is labeled an ORF, and its function is uncertain. The CDR3 length is 19 residues. V was clipped by 2 bases and J by 9 bases; unmatched bases: 19. The CDR3 DNA follows: TGTGCCAGAAGCTTTTGGTGGGGGACTAGCGGGAGCTTCCTAGTGGGGCAGTACTTC. It encodes CARSFWWGTSGSFLVGQYF.

The chain links TRBV7-2 to TRBJ2-7, with 9 bases fitting TRBD2. Germline CDR1 reads SGHTA; CDR2 reads FQGNSA. V shed 1 base, J shed 2 bases, and the junction held 3 bases outside the gene matches. The CDR3 spans 15 residues. CDR3 amino acids: CASSLGAGGPYEQYF. In DNA, the CDR3 is TGTGCCAGCAGCTTAGGAGCGGGAGGACCCTACGAGCAGTACTTC.

The V and J genes are TRBV5-1 and TRBJ1-1; tentatively, D is TRBD1 (5 bases). Trimming removed 4 bases from V and 4 bases from J, with 20 bases in between. CDR3 length: 16 residues. CDR1 and CDR2 (germline): SGHRS, YFSETQ. The DNA of the CDR3 is TGCGCCAGCAGCCCCGGGTCCTCTGGGGCAGGCACTGAAGCTTTCTTT. Translated: CASSPGSSGAGTEAFF.

The genes are TRBV9 and TRBJ2-7; D gene unclear. The germline V and J ends were trimmed by 0 bases and 6 bases, with 10 bases remaining between them. This CDR3 is built from 13 residues. Germline CDR1 reads SGDLS; CDR2 reads YYNGEE. In DNA, the CDR3 is TGTGCCAGCAGCGTAGGAGAAATTTCCGAGCAGTACTTC. Residues: CASSVGEISEQYF.

The genes are TRBV28 and TRBJ2-7; possibly TRBD2 for D (5 bases). The CDR3 has 14 residues. Germline assignment: CDR1 MDHEN and CDR2 SYDVKM. V dropped 3 bases and J dropped 4 bases, with 13 bases sitting between them. The CDR3 DNA sequence: TGTGCCAGCAGTTTTAGAGGGAGAGAATACGAGCAGTACTTC. Its protein product is CASSFRGREYEQYF.

The chain combines TRBV7-8 with TRBJ2-7; possibly TRBD2 for D (5 bases). V was shortened by 6 bases and J by 2 bases, with 11 bases between the two germline ends. The CDR3 has 13 amino acids. Germline V gene sequence: CDR1 SGHVS, CDR2 FQNEAQ. The CDR3 DNA is TGTGCCAGCAGACCGGCGGGCACCTACGAGCAGTACTTC. Protein sequence: CASRPAGTYEQYF.

The rearrangement joins TRBV5-4 to TRBJ2-5, with TRBD2 identical over 9 bases. CDR1 SGHNT and CDR2 YYREEE come from the germline V gene (reference sequence). The CDR3 runs to 17 residues. V dropped 2 bases and J dropped 9; count of bases not matched to a gene: 17. The CDR3 is CASSFGSGRPNWEAQYF. The CDR3 DNA follows: TGTGCCAGCAGCTTTGGGAGCGGGAGGCCCAATTGGGAGGCCCAGTACTTC.

CDR3 DNA: TGTGCCAGCATTGTTTCAGGGGCTCATCAGCCCCAGCATTTT. It translates to CASIVSGAHQPQHF. The chain joins TRBV28 to TRBJ1-5; perhaps TRBD1 as D (6 bases). This CDR3 has 14 amino acids. V lost 7 bases to trimming and J lost 5 bases, with 15 bases between them. Germline V gene sequence: CDR1 MDHEN, CDR2 SYDVKM.

DNA for the CDR3: TGCGCCAGCAGCTTGGGGACATCATTAAGGGAAAAACTGTTTTTT. Translated, it gives CASSLGTSLREKLFF. The chain is built from TRBV5-1 and TRBJ1-4; the D gene is possibly TRBD1 (5 bases). With 0 bases removed from V and 8 bases from J, the gap between germline ends came to 14 bases. This CDR3 comprises 15 residues. Per the germline V gene, CDR1 is SGHRS and CDR2 is YFSETQ.

This chain links TRBV19 with TRBJ1-2, with 7 bases lining up with TRBD1. Looked up from germline, CDR1 is LNHDA and CDR2 is SQIVND (reference sequence). The length of the CDR3 is 13 residues. Trimming cost V 3 bases and J 6 bases; bases outside gene matches: 4. This CDR3 reads CASSIGQVDGYTF. The CDR3 DNA follows: TGTGCCAGTAGTATCGGACAGGTTGATGGCTACACCTTC.

This chain uses TRBV18 with TRBJ1-3; the match to TRBD1 covers 7 bases. With V trimmed by 2 bases and J by 6 bases, 4 bases remained unmatched. Germline CDR1 is KGHSH and CDR2 is LQKENI. The CDR3 is made up of 14 amino acids. CDR3 protein: CASSPDRVKNTIYF. CDR3 nucleotide sequence: TGTGCCAGCTCACCAGACAGGGTTAAAAACACCATATATTTT.

This chain links TRBV10-3 with TRBJ2-1; a weak D match, TRBD2 (6 bases). Germline V gene sequence: CDR1 ENHRY, CDR2 SYGVKD. Trimming pared 2 bases from V and 5 bases from J, leaving 13 bases between. There are 15 residues in the CDR3. In DNA, the CDR3 is TGTGCCATCAGTGAGGGGGGGATTCGGAACAATGAGCAGTTCTTC. Translation gives CAISEGGIRNNEQFF.

V and J are TRBV5-1 and TRBJ2-1; maybe TRBD1 (6 bases). Between the trimmed V and J ends, which lost 4 bases and 2 bases, there was a span of 7 bases. The CDR3 has 13 residues. Germline assignment: CDR1 SGHRS and CDR2 YFSETQ. This CDR3 is CASSPGAYNEQFF. CDR3 in DNA: TGCGCCAGCAGCCCAGGGGCCTACAATGAGCAGTTCTTC.

This clone appeared a single time. The chain uses TRBV5-1 and TRBJ2-1; the match to TRBD1 covers 8 bases. CDR1 and CDR2 from the germline V gene are SGHRS and YFSETQ. The CDR3 totals 16 residues. V dropped 0 bases and J dropped 6; count of bases not matched to a gene: 8. CDR3: CASSLVWTGSRNEQFF. The CDR3 DNA sequence: TGCGCCAGCAGCTTGGTCTGGACAGGGTCCCGCAATGAGCAGTTCTTC. The entire variable domain, with the rest obtained from reference TRBV5-1 and TRBJ2-1, is as follows: KAGVTQTPRYLIKTRGQQVTLSCSPISGHRSVSWYQQTPGQGLQFLFEYFSETQRNKGNFPGRFSGRQFSNSRSEMNVSTLELGDSALYLCASSLVWTGSRNEQFFGPGTRLTVL.

CDR3: CASSPGTSGSEETQYF. CDR3 bases: TGCGCCAGCAGCCCCGGGACTAGCGGGAGTGAAGAGACCCAGTACTTC. J is TRBJ2-5 and V is TRBV5-1, with 14 bases aligning to TRBD2. CDR1 and CDR2 (germline): SGHRS, YFSETQ. With V trimmed by 4 bases and J by 3 bases, 5 bases remained unmatched. The CDR3 runs 16 residues.

This clone was seen a few times. The V call is TRBV5-1, the J call TRBJ1-1, with D possibly being TRBD1 (6 bases). This CDR3 has 14 amino acids. Germline V gene data show CDR1 as SGHRS and CDR2 as YFSETQ. Deletions cut 8 bases from V and 4 bases from J, with 18 bases between. The CDR3 region has the DNA TGCGCCAGTCGAGGGGGGGGCCTTAGCACTGAAGCTTTCTTT. It encodes CASRGGGLSTEAFF.